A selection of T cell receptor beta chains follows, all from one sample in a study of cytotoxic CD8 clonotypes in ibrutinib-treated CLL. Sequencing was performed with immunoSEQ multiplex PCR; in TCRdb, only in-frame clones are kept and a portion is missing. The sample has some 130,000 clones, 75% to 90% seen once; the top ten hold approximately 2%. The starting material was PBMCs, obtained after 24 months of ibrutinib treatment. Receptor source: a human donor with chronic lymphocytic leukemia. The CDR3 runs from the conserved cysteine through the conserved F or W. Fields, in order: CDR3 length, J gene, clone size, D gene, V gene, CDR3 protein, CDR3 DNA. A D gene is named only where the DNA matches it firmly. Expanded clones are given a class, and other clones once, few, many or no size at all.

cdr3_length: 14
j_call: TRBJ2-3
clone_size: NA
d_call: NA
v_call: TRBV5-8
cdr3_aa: CASSFMLSTDTQYF
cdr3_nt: TGTGCCAGCAGCTTCATGCTTAGCACAGATACGCAGTATTTT

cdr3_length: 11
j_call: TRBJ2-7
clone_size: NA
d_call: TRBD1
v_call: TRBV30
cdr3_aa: CAWTGGYEQYF
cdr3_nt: TGTGCCTGGACAGGGGGCTACGAGCAGTACTTC

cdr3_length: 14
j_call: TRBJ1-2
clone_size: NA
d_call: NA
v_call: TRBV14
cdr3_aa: CASSQEDTPARFTF
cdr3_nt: TGTGCCAGCAGCCAAGAAGACACCCCCGCGAGATTCACCTTC

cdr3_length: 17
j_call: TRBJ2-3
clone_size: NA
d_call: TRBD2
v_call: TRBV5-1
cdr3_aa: CASSLGRASGMADTHYF
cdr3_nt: TGCGCCAGCAGCTTGGGGAGGGCTAGCGGGATGGCAGATACGCATTATTTT

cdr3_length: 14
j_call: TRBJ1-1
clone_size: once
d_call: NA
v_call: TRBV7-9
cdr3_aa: CASSLAWARAEAFF
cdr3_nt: TGTGCCAGCAGCTTGGCGTGGGCGAGGGCTGAAGCTTTCTTT

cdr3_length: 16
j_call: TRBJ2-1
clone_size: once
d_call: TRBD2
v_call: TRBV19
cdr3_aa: CASSLLYGRRYNEQFF
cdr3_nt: TGTGCCAGTAGTCTCCTTTACGGGAGGAGGTACAATGAGCAGTTCTTC

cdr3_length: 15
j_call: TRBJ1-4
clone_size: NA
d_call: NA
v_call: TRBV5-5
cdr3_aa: CASSPRETTNEKLFF
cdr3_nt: TGTGCCAGCAGCCCCAGGGAAACAACTAATGAAAAACTGTTTTTT

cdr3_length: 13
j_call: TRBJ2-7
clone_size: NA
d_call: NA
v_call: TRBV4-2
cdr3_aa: CASSRAPNWEQYF
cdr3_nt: TGTGCCAGCAGCCGGGCCCCGAACTGGGAGCAGTACTTC

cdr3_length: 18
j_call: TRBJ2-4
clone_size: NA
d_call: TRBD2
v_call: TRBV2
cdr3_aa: CASTLGLAGGPGKNIQYF
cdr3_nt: TGTGCCAGCACCCTGGGACTAGCGGGAGGGCCAGGCAAAAACATTCAGTACTTC

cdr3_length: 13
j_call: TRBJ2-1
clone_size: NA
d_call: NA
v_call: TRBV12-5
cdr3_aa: CASGTSGFGTPFF
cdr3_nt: TGTGCTAGTGGGACCTCAGGGTTTGGTACTCCGTTCTTC

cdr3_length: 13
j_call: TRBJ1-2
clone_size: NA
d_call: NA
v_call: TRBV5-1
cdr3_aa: CASRIDGTYGYTF
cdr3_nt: TGCGCCAGCAGAATCGATGGGACCTATGGCTACACCTTC

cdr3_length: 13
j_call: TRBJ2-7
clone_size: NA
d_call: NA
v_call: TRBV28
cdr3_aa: CASSLAVRYEQYF
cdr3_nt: TGTGCCAGCAGTTTGGCGGTACGCTACGAGCAGTACTTC

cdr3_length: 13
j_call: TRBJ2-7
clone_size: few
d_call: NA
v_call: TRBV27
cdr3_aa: CASSRALVYEQYF
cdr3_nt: TGTGCCAGCAGCCGGGCCCTGGTGTACGAGCAGTACTTC

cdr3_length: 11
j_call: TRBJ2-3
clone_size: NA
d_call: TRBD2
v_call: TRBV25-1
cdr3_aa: CASSHGGTQYF
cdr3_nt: TGTGCCAGCAGCCACGGGGGGACGCAGTATTTT

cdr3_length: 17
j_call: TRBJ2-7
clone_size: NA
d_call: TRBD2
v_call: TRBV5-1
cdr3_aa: CASSLGLAGGLGYEQYF
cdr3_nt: TGCGCCAGCAGCCTTGGACTAGCGGGGGGGCTCGGGTACGAGCAGTACTTC

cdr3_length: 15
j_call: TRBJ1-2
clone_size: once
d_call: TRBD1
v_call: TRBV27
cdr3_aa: CASSNPRQGAGGYTF
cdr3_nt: TGTGCCAGCAGTAACCCGAGACAGGGGGCAGGTGGCTACACCTTC

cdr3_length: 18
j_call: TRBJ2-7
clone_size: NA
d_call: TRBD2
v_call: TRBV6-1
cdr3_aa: CASSEGLAGAPGPGEQYF
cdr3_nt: TGTGCCAGCAGTGAAGGGCTAGCGGGTGCGCCCGGCCCCGGTGAGCAGTACTTC

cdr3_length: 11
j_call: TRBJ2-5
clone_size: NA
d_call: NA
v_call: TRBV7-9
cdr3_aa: CASSRGETQYF
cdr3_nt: TGTGCCAGCAGTCGTGGAGAGACCCAGTACTTC

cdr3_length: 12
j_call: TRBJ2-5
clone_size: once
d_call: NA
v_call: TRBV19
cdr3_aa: CASSMNTETQYF
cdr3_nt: TGTGCCAGTAGTATGAATACCGAGACCCAGTACTTC